The rows below give T cell receptor beta chains drawn from one sample of a study of T-cell reconstitution after alpha-beta-depleted transplantation in children. TCRdb re-analysed the PCR reads in MiXCR, keeping a single row per CDR3 protein. The table includes 550,000 to 600,000 distinct CDR3 sequences, about 23% detected once. Sequences were derived from PBMCs, mostly from graft donor cells, sampled 360 days after TCRalphabeta/CD19-depleted stem cell transplant. The receptor source for this set is a boy under two years old who had a stem cell transplant for acute myeloid leukemia, so the T cells may come from the graft donor. Both conserved end residues are part of each CDR3. D genes are given only for firm matches. Only some rows state a clone size, as once, few, many or a class for expanded clones.

>TRBV7-3|.|TRBJ2-2|.
TGTGCCAGCAGCTTAACGGGCAGGGCTGACACCGGGGAGCTGTTTTTT
CASSLTGRADTGELFF
>TRBV7-9|.|TRBJ2-7|.
TGTGCCAGCAGCTTAGTCCTGGATAGGGAGGAGCAGTACTTC
CASSLVLDREEQYF
>TRBV3-1|.|TRBJ2-1|.
TGTGCCAGCAGCCACAAGAGGTTGACCAGGACTCCCCCCCGGGATGAGCAGTTCTTC
CASSHKRLTRTPPRDEQFF
>TRBV25-1|.|TRBJ1-2|.
TGTGCCAGCAGTGAATATACGAGTAATGGCTACACCTTC
CASSEYTSNGYTF
>TRBV29-1|few|TRBJ2-1|.
TGCAGCGTTGAAATCCGGGCTCGGGGGGCCAACAATGAGCAGTTCTTC
CSVEIRARGANNEQFF
>TRBV20-1|few|TRBJ2-3|.
TGCAGTGCTATCCGCCCGGGGGCAAACACAGATACGCAGTATTTT
CSAIRPGANTDTQYF
>TRBV7-2|.|TRBJ1-3|.
TGTGCCAGCAGCTTAGGGGCCTCGGGCGGAAACACCATATATTTT
CASSLGASGGNTIYF
>TRBV12-3/TRBV12-4|.|TRBJ1-2|.
TGTGCCAGCAGTTTGGCCCCACAGGCAGCTGGCTACACCTTC
CASSLAPQAAGYTF
>TRBV29-1|many|TRBJ2-3|.
TGCAGCGTTCCGGGGACGGTAACAGATACGCAGTATTTT
CSVPGTVTDTQYF
>TRBV6-5|.|TRBJ1-2|TRBD1
TGTGCCAGCGCGCAGGGGGCAACGGACTACACCTTC
CASAQGATDYTF
>TRBV12-3/TRBV12-4|.|TRBJ2-2|TRBD1
TGTGCCAGCAGTGTCCGCAGGGGGTTCACCGGGGAGCTGTTTTTT
CASSVRRGFTGELFF
>TRBV4-3|.|TRBJ2-7|TRBD2
TGCGCCAGCAGCCAAGGTCCGGGACTAGCGGGGAACGGCGAGCAGTACTTC
CASSQGPGLAGNGEQYF
>TRBV20-1|.|TRBJ2-1|.
TGCAGTGCTAGCCCAACCCGGAGCGGGTGGTACAATGAGCAGTTCTTC
CSASPTRSGWYNEQFF
>TRBV7-3|.|TRBJ2-7|TRBD2
TGTGCCAGCAGCCTAGGACTAGCGGGGGGGTCCTACGAGCAGTACTTC
CASSLGLAGGSYEQYF
>TRBV10-3|many|TRBJ2-3|.
TGTGCCATCAGTGAGTCGACTCCAGGGGAAGATACGCAGTATTTT
CAISESTPGEDTQYF
>TRBV20-1|many|TRBJ2-1|.
TGCAGTGTGCCCCGGCTAGTGGGGCCCGATGAGCAGTTCTTC
CSVPRLVGPDEQFF
>TRBV24-1|.|TRBJ1-3|.
TGTGCCACCAGTGCATCAGGGGCTGGAAACACCATATATTTT
CATSASGAGNTIYF
>TRBV6-2/TRBV6-3|.|TRBJ2-2|.
TGTGCCAGCAGGGTTAATATCGGCGGGGAGCTGTTTTTT
CASRVNIGGELFF
>TRBV12-3/TRBV12-4|many|TRBJ2-3|.
TGTGCCAGCAGTCTAAAGGGTGTAACAGATACGCAGTATTTT
CASSLKGVTDTQYF
>TRBV20-1|.|TRBJ1-1|.
TGCAGTGCTAGGGTGAGCGGGGGGCGGACTGAAGCTTTCTTT
CSARVSGGRTEAFF
>TRBV5-1|.|TRBJ2-5|.
TGCGCCAGTCAACAGGAATACCAAGAGACCCAGTACTTC
CASQQEYQETQYF
>TRBV12-3/TRBV12-4|many|TRBJ2-5|.
TGTGCCAGCACCCCTCGGGTACAGAAAGAGACCCAGTACTTC
CASTPRVQKETQYF
>TRBV29-1|few|TRBJ1-1|.
TGCAGCTCTAGTAGGGCGAACACTGAAGCTTTCTTT
CSSSRANTEAFF
>TRBV12-3/TRBV12-4|few|TRBJ2-3|.
TGTGCCAGCAGTGGGGTTCTAGCTGTGGGCACAGATACGCAGTATTTT
CASSGVLAVGTDTQYF
>TRBV12-3/TRBV12-4|.|TRBJ2-1|TRBD1
TGTGCCAGCAGTTCCCCATGGAGACGACAGGGTCCCTACAATGAGCAGTTCTTC
CASSSPWRRQGPYNEQFF
>TRBV11-1|.|TRBJ2-1|TRBD2
TGTGCCAGCAGATTAAAAAGCGGGGGGGACAATGAGCAGTTCTTC
CASRLKSGGDNEQFF
>TRBV21-1|many|TRBJ2-5|.
TGTGCCAGCAGCAAGACTCCATCCAGCTGGAGGGGGACCCAAGAGACCCAGTACTTC
CASSKTPSSWRGTQETQYF
>TRBV20-1|many|TRBJ1-5|.
TGCAGTGCCGACCGAGGTAACCAGCCCCAGCATTTT
CSADRGNQPQHF
>TRBV10-3|few|TRBJ1-5|.
TGTGCCATCAGTAGGGGGGGGCGCGGGAGCAATCAGCCCCAGCATTTT
CAISRGGRGSNQPQHF
>TRBV4-2|once|TRBJ1-4|.
TGTGCCAGCAGCCAAGGCGGGATGGCAGGTGAAAAACTGTTTTTT
CASSQGGMAGEKLFF
>TRBV25-1|few|TRBJ1-1|TRBD1
TGTGCCAGCAGACAGGGGAGGAGTCTGGAAGCTTTCTTT
CASRQGRSLEAFF